This T cell receptor beta chain was identified in a study of regulatory T cells in long-lasting Graves disease. Both iRepertoire HTBI primers and Arm-PCR of CDR3 regions were used to build the TCR beta libraries. MiXCR, applied by TCRdb to the multiplex PCR reads, yields one record per CDR3 protein. The sample shows over 500,000 distinct CDR3 sequences, less than 20% of them seen only once. Stated time point: newly diagnosed GD, antithyroid drugs for less than 3 months. Isolated PBMC RNA provided the starting material for the TCR library. V lost 7 bases and J lost 7, with 15 bases in between. The CDR3 length is 13 residues. The sample holds many counts of this clonotype. The same sample was also studied in work on T cells in Graves' hyperthyroidism and ophthalmopathy.

The chain is built from TRBV12-3 or TRBV12-4 and TRBJ2-3; D not certain. The TCR was taken from a woman aged 25 to 45 with Graves disease. Sample: peripheral blood mononuclear cells (PBMCs), taken at new diagnosis, from a patient treated with antithyroid drugs. In DNA, the CDR3 is TGTGCCAGCAAGGACCATAGTTTATATACGCAGTATTTT. Its protein is CASKDHSLYTQYF.